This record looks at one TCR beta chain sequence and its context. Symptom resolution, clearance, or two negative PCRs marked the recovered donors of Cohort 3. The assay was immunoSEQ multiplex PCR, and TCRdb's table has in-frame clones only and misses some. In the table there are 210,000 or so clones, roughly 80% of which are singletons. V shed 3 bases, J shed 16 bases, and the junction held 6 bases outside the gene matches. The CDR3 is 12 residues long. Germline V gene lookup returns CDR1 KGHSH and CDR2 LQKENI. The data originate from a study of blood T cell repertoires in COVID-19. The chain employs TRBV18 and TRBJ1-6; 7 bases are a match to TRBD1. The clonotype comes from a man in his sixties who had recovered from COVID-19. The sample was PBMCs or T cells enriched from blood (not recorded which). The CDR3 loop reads CASSPGTAHLHF. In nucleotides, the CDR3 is TGTGCCAGCTCACCGGGGACAGCGCATCTCCACTTT.